This T cell receptor beta chain was recovered during a study of T cell repertoires in cytomegalovirus infection. About the research overall: In public TCR beta signatures, there were indications of both CMV infection and matching HLA type.

Each CDR3 protein is one row after TCRdb ran MiXCR on the reads. The repertoire holds about 260,000 distinct CDR3 sequences, with roughly an eighth as singletons. This clonotype was detected ten times or more. V shed 0 bases and J shed 1 base, with 11 bases lying between them. There are 16 residues in the CDR3. Germline V gives CDR1 SGHVS, CDR2 FQNEAQ. Input material: PBMCs. This sequence originates from a human donor in good health (CMV status not recorded). Some clones in this sample may be carry-over from other donors' samples. This chain uses TRBV7-8 with TRBJ2-3, with D unclear. The CDR3 here is CASSLAAVLRTDTQYF. The DNA of the CDR3 is TGTGCCAGCAGCTTAGCGGCCGTTCTTCGCACAGATACGCAGTATTTT. Full variable domain (outside the CDR3, taken from reference TRBV7-8 and TRBJ2-3): GAGVSQSPRYKVAKRGQDVALRCDPISGHVSLFWYQQALGQGPEFLTYFQNEAQLDKSGLPSDRFFAERPEGSVSTLKIQRTQQEDSAVYLCASSLAAVLRTDTQYFGPGTRLTVL.